The 6 T cell receptor beta chains in this list originate from one sample, sequenced in a study of blood T cell repertoires in COVID-19. Sequenced by immunoSEQ multiplex PCR; TCRdb stores in-frame clones only, minus some. Here the sample spans under 250,000 clones, approximately 84% being singletons. The sample consisted of peripheral blood. Receptors originate from a woman in her 50s with active or convalescent COVID-19.

This clone occurred once. V gene TRBV10-3 combines with J gene TRBJ2-3, with TRBD2 matching over 12 bases. This CDR3 comprises 16 residues. CDR1 is ENHRY and CDR2 is SYGVKD in the germline V gene. The ends lost 6 bases at V and 2 bases at J; junction bases unmatched: 6. The DNA of the CDR3 is TGTGCCATCAGACCGACTAGCGGGAGAGACACAGATACGCAGTATTTT. It encodes CAIRPTSGRDTDTQYF.

The chain has TRBV28 and TRBJ1-2; 8 bases match TRBD1. V lost 6 bases, J lost 8 bases, and 8 bases stayed unmatched. Germline V gene lookup returns CDR1 MDHEN and CDR2 SYDVKM. This CDR3 has 13 amino acids. CDR3 nucleotides: TGTGCCAGCAGACGGCAGGGGGCCGGCGGCTACACCTTC. Translating gives CASRRQGAGGYTF.

The chain combines TRBV10-2 with TRBJ2-3; TRBD2 might be the D (5 bases). CDR1 WSHSY and CDR2 SAAADI come from the germline V gene. This CDR3 comprises 15 residues. V gave up 5 bases and J gave up 1 base, with 13 bases separating them. The CDR3: CASSLEMRGTDTQYF. The CDR3 coding sequence is TGCGCCAGCAGTCTGGAGATGCGGGGCACAGATACGCAGTATTTT.

The chain carries TRBV7-7 and TRBJ2-6; 7 bases are shared with TRBD2. The V gene end was trimmed by 10 bases and the J gene end by 0 bases; junction bases not matched to a gene: 6. The CDR3 spans 15 residues. Germline V lookup: CDR1 SSHAT, CDR2 FNYEAQ (reference sequence). The CDR3 DNA sequence: TGTGCCACCCGGGAGGAGGACTCTGGGGCCAACGTCCTGACTTTC. Encoded protein: CATREEDSGANVLTF.

CDR3 in DNA: TGCGCCAGCAGTGAGTCCTCACTTACTTTCTTT. This translates into CASSESSLTFF. The V and J genes are TRBV10-1 and TRBJ1-1; D gene uncertain. CDR3 length: 11 amino acids. Germline CDR1 WNHNN, CDR2 SYGVQD (reference sequence). Deletions cut 0 bases from V and 12 bases from J, with 8 bases between.

The chain links TRBV7-9 to TRBJ2-5, with 11 bases aligning to TRBD2. V lost 5 bases to trimming and J lost 3 bases; unmatched junction nucleotides: 2. The CDR3 contains 14 residues. Germline CDR1 is SEHNR and CDR2 is FQNEAQ (reference sequence). The CDR3 DNA follows: TGTGCCAGCAGCCCTAGCGGGGGGAAAGAGACCCAGTACTTC. Translated, it gives CASSPSGGKETQYF.